The sequence of this T cell receptor (beta chain) was determined in a study of radiation and T cells in renal cell carcinoma. The overall study: Nephrectomy followed 15 Gy stereotactic body radiation by 4 weeks.

TCRdb keeps only in-frame clones here, not all; method: immunoSEQ multiplex PCR. The sample shows roughly 150,000 clones, around 90% of them seen only once. The CDR3 loop spans 17 amino acids. The ends lost 6 bases at V and 2 bases at J; junction bases unmatched: 16. Per the germline V gene, CDR1 is MNHGY and CDR2 is SVAAGI. Time point defined: baseline pretreatment blood. Regarding treatment: 15 Gy SBRT to primary tumor, nephrectomy 4 weeks later. Blood was sampled at baseline, 2 weeks and 4 weeks after SBRT. The tumor was a clear cell renal cell carcinoma. This chain uses TRBV6-9 with TRBJ2-7; 7 nucleotides line up with TRBD1. The sequence was obtained from a woman in her seventies with renal cell carcinoma. The source was blood, collected from a patient whose treatment included radiotherapy and nephrectomy. This CDR3 reads CASRFLNRGTVTYEQYF. CDR3 bases: TGTGCCAGCAGGTTCCTGAACCGAGGGACAGTTACCTACGAGCAGTACTTC.